This TCR beta chain was found in a study of T cell responses to AZD1222 COVID-19 vaccine. The study, taken as a whole, reports: Females outnumbered males among donors, who were mostly white British; clonal diversity was possibly underestimated. Repertoires in all cases were sampled only once the peak T cell response had passed. When two AZD1222 doses had been given, Spike-specific TCR breadth and depth rose.

Germline CDR1 is LGHDT and CDR2 is YNNKEL (reference sequence). The CDR3 spans 15 residues. Unmatched junction bases numbered 6, after V lost 0 bases and J lost 4 bases. As to this clone: The antigen remains unidentified.

Libraries were prepared by immunoSEQ multiplex PCR; TCRdb keeps only in-frame clonotypes and omits some of them. The sample lists 100,000 to 150,000 clones; approximately 88% were seen once. The receptor's source is an adult in good health. The chain links TRBV3-1 (or the pseudogene TRBV3-2) to TRBJ2-7; 7 bases match TRBD1. This material consisted of peripheral blood, taken on day 0 of AZD1222 vaccination. The CDR3 reads CASSQEGTVFYEQYF. CDR3 coding DNA: TGTGCCAGCAGCCAAGAAGGGACAGTATTTTACGAGCAGTACTTC.